A single sample is the source of the 32 T cell receptor beta chains below, sequenced in a study of early T cells in non-severe SARS-CoV-2 infection. In TCRdb, the 5' RACE reads were re-called with MiXCR into one record per CDR3 protein. The profile shows approximately 81,000 distinct CDR3 sequences, more than 5% of them singletons. Sequencing input: whole blood. These receptors were obtained from an adult who was a healthcare worker with PCR-confirmed SARS-CoV-2 infection or an uninfected control (not recorded which).

The V gene is TRBV20-1, the J gene TRBJ2-3, with TRBD2 matching 10 bases. Per the germline V gene, CDR1 is DFQATT and CDR2 is SNEGSKA (reference sequence). This CDR3 has 15 residues. Germline trimming cut 0 bases from V and 5 bases from J; bases unmatched to any gene: 5. CDR3 sequence reads: CSARDQAGGRDTQYF. In DNA, the CDR3 is TGCAGTGCTAGAGATCAAGCGGGGGGGAGAGATACGCAGTATTTT.

V is TRBV27 and J is TRBJ2-7; 15 positions match TRBD2. J was trimmed by 6 bases and V by 8 bases; bases with no gene match: 14. CDR1 is MNHEY, CDR2 SMNVEV, per germline (reference sequence). This CDR3 region has 17 residues. The CDR3 bases are TGTGCCAGCGACCCTCGGACTAGCGGGAGGGCGACGGGCGAGCAGTACTTC. Protein product: CASDPRTSGRATGEQYF.

This chain's CDR3 is CASSIASLGHEQFF. The CDR3 nucleotides read TGTGCCAGTAGTATAGCTTCTCTGGGGCATGAGCAGTTCTTC. The genes are TRBV19 and TRBJ2-1; tentative D call: TRBD1 (5 bases). There are 14 residues in the CDR3. Germline-derived CDR1 and CDR2 are LNHDA and SQIVND (reference sequence). V dropped 1 base and J dropped 8 bases, with 12 bases sitting between them.

This clonotype was detected many times. The V gene is TRBV12-3 or TRBV12-4, the J gene TRBJ2-4; unclear D gene. V lost 3 bases to trimming and J lost 0 bases, with 3 bases between them. The length of the CDR3 is 13 residues. CDR3: CASSFLAKNIQYF. The DNA of the CDR3 is TGTGCCAGCAGTTTCTTAGCCAAAAACATTCAGTACTTC.

The chain is built from TRBV7-6 and TRBJ1-2; 8 nucleotides agree with TRBD1. Per germline, CDR1 SGHVS and CDR2 FNYEAQ. This CDR3 is built from 14 residues. After removal of 4 bases from V and 4 bases from J, the junction contained 5 bases not matched to a gene. Here the CDR3 reads CASSSGTGVYGYTF. The CDR3 coding sequence is TGTGCCAGCAGCTCGGGGACAGGAGTCTATGGCTACACCTTC.

This clonotype was counted at least ten times. The J gene is TRBJ2-1, the V gene TRBV7-9; D is ambiguous. Per germline, CDR1 SEHNR and CDR2 FQNEAQ (reference sequence). The CDR3 has 17 residues. V lost 0 bases and J 0 bases, leaving 12 bases between the germline ends. The CDR3 sequence: CASSLAATESSYNEQFF. As DNA, the CDR3 is TGTGCCAGCAGCTTAGCTGCCACAGAGAGCTCCTACAATGAGCAGTTCTTC.

V usage is TRBV2 and J usage is TRBJ2-1; 7 bases match TRBD1. CDR1 is SNHLY and CDR2 is FYNNEI in the germline V gene. The V and J ends lost 4 bases and 5 bases, in that order; junction bases with no gene match: 2. The length of the CDR3 is 13 residues. The CDR3 spells CASSAGTDNEQFF. CDR3 nucleotide sequence: TGTGCCAGCAGTGCCGGGACAGACAATGAGCAGTTCTTC.

A few counts support this clonotype. The chain uses TRBV5-1 and TRBJ2-1; D is unclear. Trimming took off 0 bases at V and 9 bases at J, with 7 bases between the two ends. CDR1 is SGHRS, CDR2 YFSETQ, per germline. The CDR3 is made up of 12 amino acids. The CDR3 nucleotides read TGCGCCAGCAGCTTGGTCGGCCCTGAGCAGTTCTTC. Its translation is CASSLVGPEQFF.

Ten or more counts support this clonotype. V is TRBV29-1 and J is TRBJ2-3; TRBD2 agrees at 9 bases. The CDR3 contains 15 residues. CDR1 and CDR2 (germline): SQVTM, ANQGSEA. V shed 7 bases and J 0 bases; nucleotides not matched to a gene: 8. This CDR3 is CSGENSGSSTDTQYF. The CDR3 region has the DNA TGCAGCGGGGAAAATAGCGGGAGTAGCACAGATACGCAGTATTTT.

This clonotype was seen only once. This chain connects TRBV28 to TRBJ2-7, with D unclear. V was clipped by 4 bases and J by 3 bases, with 19 bases between them. The CDR3 runs 16 residues. CDR1 is MDHEN, CDR2 SYDVKM, per germline. The CDR3 region is CASSSAPKGIFYEQYF. The CDR3 DNA sequence: TGTGCCAGCAGTTCCGCCCCAAAAGGGATTTTCTACGAGCAGTACTTC.

About this clonotype itself: A read error is possible here, since a much larger clone lies one base away. The chain links TRBV2 to TRBJ2-3; TRBD2 matches 9 bases. Germline V gene lookup returns CDR1 SNHLY and CDR2 FYNNEI. The length of the CDR3 is 16 residues. Here the CDR3 DNA reads TGTGTCAGCAGTGAAGGCGCTAGCGGGGAAGGAGATACGCAGTATTTT. This codes for CVSSEGASGEGDTQYF.

This clonotype was observed many times. This rearrangement joins TRBV12-3 or TRBV12-4 to TRBJ2-1; 7 positions agree with TRBD2. This CDR3 has 15 residues. The V gene end was trimmed by 5 bases and the J gene end by 8 bases; junction bases not matched to a gene: 12. The CDR3 loop is CASSKDHVGGDEQFF. CDR3 sequence (DNA): TGTGCCAGCAGTAAGGACCATGTGGGGGGGGATGAGCAGTTCTTC.

This clonotype showed up just a few times. The chain links TRBV12-3 or TRBV12-4 to TRBJ2-3; 8 bases fit TRBD2. CDR3 length equals 12 residues. With 6 bases clipped from V and 7 bases from J, the junction kept 3 bases outside the gene matches. The CDR3 loop is CASSTSGYTQYF. The CDR3 nucleotides read TGTGCCAGCAGCACTAGCGGCTATACGCAGTATTTT.

This clonotype was seen only a few times. The chain employs TRBV10-2 and TRBJ1-1; no firm D call. Germline V CDR1 and CDR2: WSHSY, SAAADI. Trimming left V 0 bases short and J 3 bases short, with 11 bases between. This CDR3 contains 15 residues. The CDR3 spells CASSESGGRYTEAFF. The CDR3 DNA sequence: TGCGCCAGCAGTGAGTCGGGCGGGAGATACACTGAAGCTTTCTTT.

This clonotype was detected ten times or more. The chain couples TRBV19 to TRBJ2-3; D gene unclear. Germline CDR1 and CDR2: LNHDA and SQIVND (reference sequence). This CDR3 has 11 amino acids. Trimming took off 6 bases at V and 5 bases at J, with 6 bases between the two ends. The CDR3 is CASRLGDTQYF. The CDR3 DNA is TGTGCCAGTAGGTTGGGAGATACGCAGTATTTT.

This clonotype has more than one count but fewer than ten. The gene calls are TRBV29-1 and TRBJ2-5; possible D gene TRBD1, 5 bases. Germline V lookup: CDR1 SQVTM, CDR2 ANQGSEA. This CDR3 spans 14 amino acids. The V end was cut by 7 bases, the J end by 2 bases, with 17 bases between. For the CDR3, the DNA is TGCAGCGCTGCTAGGCCAGGGAAACAAGAGACCCAGTACTTC. Residues: CSAARPGKQETQYF.

This clonotype was picked up a small number of times. The V call is TRBV20-1, the J call TRBJ2-7; TRBD2 matches 9 bases. The J segment lost 1 base and the V segment lost 3 bases, leaving 7 bases of the junction unmatched. This CDR3 contains 15 residues. Germline V gene lookup returns CDR1 DFQATT and CDR2 SNEGSKA (reference sequence). The CDR3 DNA follows: TGCAGTGCTAGGGGGCAGACTAGCGGTTCCTACGAGCAGTACTTC. Amino acid sequence: CSARGQTSGSYEQYF.

There are a few counts of this clonotype. V is TRBV28 and J is TRBJ1-3; TRBD1 aligns across 7 bases. This CDR3 region has 15 residues. Trimming at V came to 6 bases and at J to 0 bases, leaving 5 bases not matched to a gene. The germline gives CDR1 MDHEN, CDR2 SYDVKM. The CDR3 nucleotides are TGTGCCAGCAGGCGTCAGGGGGGCTCTGGAAACACCATATATTTT. Residues: CASRRQGGSGNTIYF.

Ten or more counts support this clonotype. The rearrangement joins TRBV28 to TRBJ2-7; 8 bases are shared with TRBD1. Per germline, CDR1 MDHEN and CDR2 SYDVKM. V shed 6 bases and J 7 bases; nucleotides not matched to a gene: 14. CDR3 size: 15 residues. In DNA form, the CDR3 reads TGTGCCAGCAGAAACTACCGGGACAGGTCCAGGGAGCAGTACTTC. Its protein product is CASRNYRDRSREQYF.

This clonotype has a count of ten or more. The chain couples TRBV18 to TRBJ1-1, with 10 nucleotides matching TRBD1. The CDR3 loop spans 13 amino acids. V shed 6 bases, J shed 11 bases, and the junction held 9 bases outside the gene matches. Germline CDR1 KGHSH, CDR2 LQKENI. CDR3 sequence (DNA): TGTGCCAGCTCTCAGGGGACAGGGGCAGATGCTTTCTTT. Translated, it gives CASSQGTGADAFF. The full variable domain, rest sourced from reference TRBV18 and TRBJ1-1, is NAGVMQNPRHLVRRRGQEARLRCSPMKGHSHVYWYRQLPEEGLKFMVYLQKENIIDESGMPKERFSAEFPKEGPSILRIQQVVRGDSAAYFCASSQGTGADAFFGQGTRLTVV.

By sample share, this clonotype is medium-sized (0.01 to 0.1%). The genes are TRBV7-2 and TRBJ2-3; perhaps TRBD1 as D (6 bases). V was pared by 5 bases and J by 0 bases, with 15 bases between. This CDR3 is 16 amino acids long. From germline, CDR1 is SGHTA and CDR2 FQGNSA. The CDR3 here is CASSTGTQPSTDTQYF. As DNA, the CDR3 is TGTGCCAGCAGCACGGGGACACAACCTAGCACAGATACGCAGTATTTT.

This sequence joins TRBV20-1 and TRBJ2-7; D is perhaps TRBD2 (5 bases). The CDR3 is 12 residues long. Between the trimmed V and J ends, which lost 6 bases and 3 bases, there was a span of 12 bases. CDR1 and CDR2 (germline): DFQATT, SNEGSKA (reference sequence). The CDR3 sequence: CSAKQTSYEQYF. Here the CDR3 DNA reads TGCAGTGCAAAACAAACTAGCTACGAGCAGTACTTC.

The table lists this clonotype with a few counts. The chain is built from TRBV2 and TRBJ2-7; 13 positions match TRBD2. The V gene end was trimmed by 5 bases and the J gene end by 0 bases; junction bases not matched to a gene: 7. Germline CDR1 and CDR2: SNHLY and FYNNEI. This CDR3 is built from 17 residues. The CDR3 protein is CASSHGTSGTSSYEQYF. The CDR3 DNA reads TGTGCCAGCAGTCACGGGACTAGCGGGACGAGCTCCTACGAGCAGTACTTC.

This clonotype was found many times. The chain couples TRBV7-2 to TRBJ2-1, with D unclear. This CDR3 has 11 residues. V was cut by 0 bases and J by 12 bases, with 6 bases left in between. The V gene's germline CDR1 is SGHTA and CDR2 FQGNSA. Written as DNA, the CDR3 is TGTGCCAGCAGCTTAGCGTTGCGGCAGTTCTTC. Encoded protein: CASSLALRQFF.

This clonotype has ten or more counts. CDR3 residues: CASSPAQGNTDTQYF. The CDR3 DNA is TGTGCCAGCAGCCCGGCTCAGGGGAACACAGATACGCAGTATTTT. This chain links TRBV6-5 with TRBJ2-3, with D possibly TRBD1 on 6 matching bases. This CDR3 has 15 amino acids. With 6 bases removed from V and 2 bases from J, the gap between germline ends came to 15 bases. Germline values: CDR1 MNHEY, CDR2 SVGAGI.

This chain links TRBV6-6 with TRBJ1-4, with TRBD1 matching over 7 bases. CDR1 and CDR2 from the germline V gene are MNHNY and SVGAGI (reference sequence). After removal of 6 bases from V and 11 bases from J, the junction contained 18 bases not matched to a gene. The CDR3 is 16 amino acids. The CDR3 coding sequence is TGTGCCAGCAGCACTGGGACAGTTGGTGATTTTGGGAAACTGTTTTTT. Translation gives CASSTGTVGDFGKLFF.

This chain joins TRBV6-1 and TRBJ2-3, with unresolved D. CDR3 size: 14 residues. Trimming took 4 bases from V and 3 from J, leaving 11 bases between them. Looked up from germline, CDR1 is MNHNS and CDR2 is SASEGT. This CDR3 is CASSVQRPTDTQYF. The CDR3 DNA sequence: TGTGCCAGCAGTGTACAAAGACCGACAGATACGCAGTATTTT.

This clonotype occurred many times. V and J are TRBV28 and TRBJ1-2, with 11 bases identical to TRBD1. The CDR3 extends over 15 amino acids. Germline CDR1 reads MDHEN; CDR2 reads SYDVKM. Trimming took 8 bases from V and 2 from J; bases not matched to a gene: 7. The CDR3 sequence: CASRRTGGQNYGYTF. DNA for the CDR3: TGTGCCAGCCGGAGGACAGGGGGCCAAAACTATGGCTACACCTTC.

This clonotype has ten or more counts. The chain carries TRBV4-2 and TRBJ1-2; D might be TRBD1 (5 bases). CDR3 length equals 14 residues. Trimming shortened V by 1 base and J by 2 bases, and 8 bases separated the two germline ends. Germline V gives CDR1 LGHNA, CDR2 YNFKEQ. CDR3 amino acids: CASSQVSGNYGYTF. The CDR3 bases are TGTGCCAGCAGCCAAGTTTCAGGGAACTATGGCTACACCTTC.

This clonotype appeared many times. The gene calls are TRBV3-1 and TRBJ2-7, with 12 bases matching TRBD2. Germline values: CDR1 LGHDT, CDR2 YNNKEL (reference sequence). The junction had 8 bases not matched to a gene; V was cut back by 3 bases and J by 5 bases. There are 16 residues in the CDR3. DNA for the CDR3: TGTGCCAGCAGCCACCTAGCGGGAGGGCCGCCTAACGAGCAGTACTTC. This encodes CASSHLAGGPPNEQYF.

At least ten counts were recorded for this clonotype. The chain is built from TRBV14 and TRBJ1-6, with 7 bases matching TRBD1. The CDR3 consists of 16 residues. V shed 0 bases, J shed 7 bases, and the junction held 6 bases outside the gene matches. CDR1 SGHDN and CDR2 FVKESK come from the germline V gene. The CDR3 reads CASSQEQGLQNSPLHF. In nucleotides, the CDR3 is TGTGCCAGCAGCCAAGAACAGGGGCTTCAGAATTCACCCCTCCACTTT.

This clonotype was counted ten times or more. The rearrangement uses TRBV29-1 and TRBJ1-4, with a possible D match to TRBD1 (6 bases). The V and J ends lost 7 bases and 7 bases respectively, with 16 bases between them. Germline CDR1 is SQVTM and CDR2 is ANQGSEA. This CDR3 is 13 amino acids long. The CDR3 loop is CSAKTGGGEKLFF. The CDR3 DNA is TGCAGCGCTAAGACAGGCGGGGGTGAAAAACTGTTTTTT.